This T cell receptor (beta chain) was identified during a study of T cells in Graves' hyperthyroidism and ophthalmopathy (dated by TCRdb to about 2019). About the investigation overall: Peripheral blood was sampled at the time of initial diagnosis, prior to any treatment. TCR V-J signatures able to tell the groups apart were searched for in a discovery cohort of approximately 95 patients, of whom around 43 had Graves' ophthalmopathy and around 57 had stable Graves' hyperthyroidism. Whether ophthalmopathy could be predicted prospectively was tested in an independent validation cohort made up of 18 to 20 hyperthyroidism patients plus 17 patients who later progressed to ophthalmopathy. For training and testing, the approximately 92 patients in the discovery cohort were randomly divided in a 7:3 ratio. Thyroid tissue and blood T-cell repertoires from several Graves' hyperthyroidism patients were also compared in the study. After blood sampling, hyperthyroidism patients were treated with methimazole at a starting dose of 30 mg daily, and ophthalmopathy patients were treated with high-dose intravenous methylprednisolone. The paper describes TCR Vbeta CDR3 sequencing of around 130 peripheral blood samples, made up of some 40 ophthalmopathy patients, 70 to 75 hyperthyroidism patients and roughly 17 progressor patients.

A patient counted as having stable Graves' hyperthyroidism if no progression to ophthalmopathy occurred over 18 months of follow-up. The hyperthyroidism patients were between 18 and 65 years old and newly diagnosed, with a disease duration of less than 2 months. The study excluded patients with uncontrolled infections, other autoimmune diseases, pregnancy or lactation. Clinical symptoms, serum thyroxine and TRAb, thyroid ultrasound, and orbital computed tomography formed the basis for the diagnoses. Ficoll-Paque density gradient centrifugation was used to isolate PBMCs from 8.5 to 10 ml of fresh peripheral blood. Total RNA was extracted using Trizol reagent, and RNA quality was assessed on an Agilent 2100 Bioanalyzer. Amplification of TCR beta CDR3 regions was carried out from RNA transcripts. A first-round RT-PCR of the TCR CDR3 used the HTBI primer set with the Qiagen OneStep RT-PCR kit. Libraries were constructed in a second round of multiplex PCR, after which size selection and purification were performed. Sequencing of the libraries was done on an Illumina HiSeq2000 using paired-end 100 bp reads. In the paper's pipeline: SOAPnuke was used to process the raw data, throwing out any read that contained adapters or uncalled bases, had a mean Phred below 15, or lacked an exact constant-primer or identifier match. COPE v1.2.5 was used to merge high-quality paired reads, and clonotypes were defined as unique nucleotide sequences. MiTCR v1.1 was used to align clonotypes to the IMGT TRBV, TRBD and TRBJ reference segments. The analysis included only V-J combinations with a frequency above 0.0001, which together covered 99% to 99.2% of the repertoires. The TCS score was defined as the ratio of F50 (clonal expansion) to E x V (chaos), calculated using BLOSUM62-based TCRdist between CDR3 peptides within each V-J. Welch's t-statistics and random forest reduced 450 to 600 V-J features to 13, which were used in a naive Bayes classifier (R e1071). The raw public data were reprocessed by TCRdb itself: fastp quality trimming at Q25, MiXCR clonotype calling, in-frame beta chains only. Each CDR3 protein appears once, grouped with its most common genes and DNA. These V and J calls derive from TCRdb rather than the authors' analysis. A total of some 720,000 distinct CDR3 sequences appear in this sample, roughly 17% of them only once. The top ten clones comprise roughly 8% of the sample.

With regard to this clonotype: Its antigen is not yet known. No much larger clonotype is one base removed from it; base qualities were not supplied.

Overall results and qualifications from the work: In cross-validation, a model built on a 13 V-J signature told ophthalmopathy apart from stable hyperthyroidism with just under 90% sensitivity and roughly 82% specificity, and in testing the same model reached 80%/75%. Sample size was not statistically predetermined, and investigators were not blinded to group allocation. During validation, the model predicted progression to ophthalmopathy a median of about 5.9 months ahead of onset, with roughly 65% sensitivity and 72% to 85% specificity. Blood samples also contained most of the expanded thyroid clonotypes (frequency above 0.001), which suggests that blood repertoires may reflect thyroid immune responses.

Relative to germline, V is 6 bases shorter and J is 8 bases shorter, with 25 bases between their ends. Counted from cysteine to phenylalanine, this CDR3 has 16 amino acids. The kept DNA is CDR3 alone, 48 bases in frame from the first base. CDR1 and CDR2 are drawn from the germline V gene: MDHEN, SYDVKM. Sequencing was done on a sample of blood. The clonotype was recovered from a man between 18 and 29 years old with Graves' hyperthyroidism. The V and J genes are TRBV28 and TRBJ1-2, with no D gene named confidently. Here is the DNA: TGTGCCAGCAGCCCTACTAATCCCTACCGGGGTGAGGGCTACACCTTC. Its translation reads: CASSPTNPYRGEGYTF.